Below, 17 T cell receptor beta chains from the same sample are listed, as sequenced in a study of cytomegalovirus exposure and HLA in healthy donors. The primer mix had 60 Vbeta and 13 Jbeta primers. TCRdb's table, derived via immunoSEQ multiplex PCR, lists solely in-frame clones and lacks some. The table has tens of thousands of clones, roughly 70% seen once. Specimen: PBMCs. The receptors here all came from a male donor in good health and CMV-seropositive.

CDR3 protein: CASSFLGTGAYNEQFF. The CDR3 DNA is TGTGCCAGCAGCTTTTTAGGGACAGGGGCCTACAATGAGCAGTTCTTC. The chain employs TRBV7-2 and TRBJ2-1; the match to TRBD1 covers 10 bases. V lost 3 bases, J lost 2 bases, and 4 bases stayed unmatched. This CDR3 has 16 residues. Germline V lookup: CDR1 SGHTA, CDR2 FQGNSA.

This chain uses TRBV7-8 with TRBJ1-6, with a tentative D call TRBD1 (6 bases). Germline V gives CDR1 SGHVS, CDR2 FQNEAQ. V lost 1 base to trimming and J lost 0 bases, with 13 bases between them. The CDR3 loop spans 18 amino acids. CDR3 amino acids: CASSLGDRSSSYNSPLHF. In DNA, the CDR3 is TGTGCCAGCAGCTTAGGAGACAGGTCTAGCTCCTATAATTCACCCCTCCACTTT.

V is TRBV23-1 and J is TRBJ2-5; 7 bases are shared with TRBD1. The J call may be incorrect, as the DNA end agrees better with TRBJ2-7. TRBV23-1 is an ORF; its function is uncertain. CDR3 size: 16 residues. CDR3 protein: CASSRIKGTAYYEQYF. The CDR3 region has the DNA TGCGCCAGCAGTCGCATCAAAGGGACAGCTTACTACGAGCAGTACTTC.

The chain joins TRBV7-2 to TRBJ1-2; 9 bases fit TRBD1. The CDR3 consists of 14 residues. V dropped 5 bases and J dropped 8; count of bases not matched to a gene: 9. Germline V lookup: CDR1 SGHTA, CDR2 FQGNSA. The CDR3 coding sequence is TGTGCCAGCAGCCCTGCCGGGACAGGGATCGGCTACACCTTC. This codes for CASSPAGTGIGYTF.

The CDR3 sequence is CATSREVGSGYGYTF. The CDR3 nucleotides read TGTGCCACCAGCAGAGAGGTTGGGAGTGGATATGGCTACACCTTC. The chain couples TRBV15 to TRBJ1-2; D uncertain. Germline CDR1 reads LNHNV; CDR2 reads YYDKDF (reference sequence). V was cut by 0 bases and J by 5 bases, with 13 bases left in between. The CDR3 runs to 15 residues.

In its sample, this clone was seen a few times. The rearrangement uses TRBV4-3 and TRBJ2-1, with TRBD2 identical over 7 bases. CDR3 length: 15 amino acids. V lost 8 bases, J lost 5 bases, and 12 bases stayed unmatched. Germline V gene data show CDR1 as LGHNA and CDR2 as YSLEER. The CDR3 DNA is TGCGCCAGCTCCCCATGGGAGGGAAGGGACAATGAGCAGTTCTTC. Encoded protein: CASSPWEGRDNEQFF.

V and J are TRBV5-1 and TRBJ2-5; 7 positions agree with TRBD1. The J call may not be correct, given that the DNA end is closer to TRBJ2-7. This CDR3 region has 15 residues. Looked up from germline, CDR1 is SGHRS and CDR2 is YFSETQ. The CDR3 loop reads CASSLAPGQIYEQYF. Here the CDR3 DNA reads TGCGCCAGCAGCTTAGCTCCGGGACAGATCTACGAGCAGTACTTC.

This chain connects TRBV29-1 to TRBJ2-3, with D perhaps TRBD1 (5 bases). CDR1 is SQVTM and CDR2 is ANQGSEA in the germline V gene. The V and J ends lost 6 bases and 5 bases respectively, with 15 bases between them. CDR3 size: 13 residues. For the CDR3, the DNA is TGCAGCGTACTCCAGGGTGGCCTAGATACGCAGTATTTT. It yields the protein CSVLQGGLDTQYF.

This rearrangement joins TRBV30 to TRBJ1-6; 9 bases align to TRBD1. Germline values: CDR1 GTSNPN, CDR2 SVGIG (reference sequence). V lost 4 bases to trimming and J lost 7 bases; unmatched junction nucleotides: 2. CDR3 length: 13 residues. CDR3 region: CAWNRGQNSPLHF. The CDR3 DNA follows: TGTGCCTGGAACAGGGGGCAAAATTCACCCCTCCACTTT.

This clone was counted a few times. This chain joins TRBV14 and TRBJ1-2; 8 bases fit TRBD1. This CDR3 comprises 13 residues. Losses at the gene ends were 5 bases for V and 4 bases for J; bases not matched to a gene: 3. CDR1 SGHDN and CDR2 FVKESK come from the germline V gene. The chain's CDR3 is CASSDRGSYGYTF. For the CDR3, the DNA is TGTGCCAGCAGCGACAGGGGTAGCTATGGCTACACCTTC.

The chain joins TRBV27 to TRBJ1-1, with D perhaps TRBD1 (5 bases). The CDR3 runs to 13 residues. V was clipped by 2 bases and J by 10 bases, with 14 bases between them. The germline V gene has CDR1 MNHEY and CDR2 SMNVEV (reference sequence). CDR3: CASSLTHRSGAFF. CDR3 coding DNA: TGTGCCAGCAGTTTAACCCACAGGTCGGGAGCTTTCTTT.

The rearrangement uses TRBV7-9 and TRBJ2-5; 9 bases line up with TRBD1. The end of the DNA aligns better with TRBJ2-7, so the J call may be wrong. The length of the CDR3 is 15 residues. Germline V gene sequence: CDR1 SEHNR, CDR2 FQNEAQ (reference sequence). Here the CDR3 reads CASSANRGLRYEQYF. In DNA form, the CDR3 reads TGTGCCAGCAGCGCCAACAGGGGGCTGAGATACGAGCAGTACTTC.

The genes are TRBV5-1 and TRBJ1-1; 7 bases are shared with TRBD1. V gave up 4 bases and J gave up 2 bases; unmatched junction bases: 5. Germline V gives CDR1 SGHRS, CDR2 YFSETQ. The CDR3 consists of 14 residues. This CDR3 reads CASSMDRPNTEAFF. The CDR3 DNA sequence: TGCGCCAGCAGCATGGACAGGCCCAACACTGAAGCTTTCTTT.

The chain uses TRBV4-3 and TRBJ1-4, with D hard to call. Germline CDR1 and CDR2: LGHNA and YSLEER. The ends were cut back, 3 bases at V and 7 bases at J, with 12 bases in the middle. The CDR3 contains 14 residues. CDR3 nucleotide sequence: TGCGCCAGCAGCCACCCCTCGGTCTCTGAAAAACTGTTTTTT. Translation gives CASSHPSVSEKLFF.

CDR3 DNA sequence: TGTGCCTGGGCCCGGGACAGTAGCAATCAGCCCCAGCATTTT. It is translated as CAWARDSSNQPQHF. The chain is built from TRBV30 and TRBJ1-5; 7 bases line up with TRBD1. Germline V gives CDR1 GTSNPN, CDR2 SVGIG (reference sequence). This CDR3 region has 14 residues. Trimming removed 5 bases from V and 0 bases from J; junction bases left unmatched: 4.

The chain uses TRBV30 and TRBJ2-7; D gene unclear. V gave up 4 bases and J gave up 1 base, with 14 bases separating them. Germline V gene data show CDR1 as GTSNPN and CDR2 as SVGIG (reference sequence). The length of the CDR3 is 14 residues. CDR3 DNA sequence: TGTGCCTGGACCCATATCATACAGTCCTACGAGCAGTACTTC. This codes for CAWTHIIQSYEQYF.

CDR3 sequence reads: CASSELTGAYNSPLHF. The CDR3 DNA sequence: TGTGCCAGCAGTGAGTTGACAGGGGCCTATAATTCACCCCTCCACTTT. The chain couples TRBV6-1 to TRBJ1-6; 8 positions agree with TRBD1. The CDR3 is made up of 16 amino acids. Germline-derived CDR1 and CDR2 are MNHNS and SASEGT. Trimming cost V 3 bases and J 2 bases; bases outside gene matches: 3.